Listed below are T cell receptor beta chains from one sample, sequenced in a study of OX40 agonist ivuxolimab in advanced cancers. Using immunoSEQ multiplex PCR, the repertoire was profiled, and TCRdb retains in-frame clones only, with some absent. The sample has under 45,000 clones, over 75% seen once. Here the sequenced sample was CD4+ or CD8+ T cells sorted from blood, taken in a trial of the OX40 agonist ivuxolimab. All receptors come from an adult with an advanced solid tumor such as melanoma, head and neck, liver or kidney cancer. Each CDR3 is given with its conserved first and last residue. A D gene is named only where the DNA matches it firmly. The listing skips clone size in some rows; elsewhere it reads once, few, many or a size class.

TGTGCCAGCAGTTTGCAGGATCAAGAGACCCAGTACTTC | CASSLQDQETQYF | TRBJ2-5 | TRBV6-5 | - | -
TGCGCCAGCAGCTTGATGGGACAGGGTCGAGAGACCCAGTACTTC | CASSLMGQGRETQYF | TRBJ2-5 | TRBV5-1 | TRBD1 | -
TGTGCCAGCAGCCTCGCGCGAGAGACCCAGTACTTC | CASSLARETQYF | TRBJ2-5 | TRBV5-4 | - | -
TGTGCCAGCAGCCCCCCCGGGGAGGTTCAGCCCCAGCATTTT | CASSPPGEVQPQHF | TRBJ1-5 | TRBV11-2 | - | -
TGCAGCGTCAAGAGCGGGAGCACAGATACGCAGTATTTT | CSVKSGSTDTQYF | TRBJ2-3 | TRBV29-1 | - | -
TGTGCCAGCAGCCGAATCAGGGGAACGGGCTACGAGCAGTACTTC | CASSRIRGTGYEQYF | TRBJ2-7 | TRBV7-3 | - | -
TGTGCCACCGGGGAGGGCAATCAGCCCCAGCATTTT | CATGEGNQPQHF | TRBJ1-5 | TRBV15 | - | -
TGTGCCAGCAGCTTTCCTAGCGGGTCCTACAATGAGCAGTTCTTC | CASSFPSGSYNEQFF | TRBJ2-1 | TRBV5-4 | TRBD2 | -
TGTGCCAGCAGTTTACCGGGAAATCGAAACGAGCAGTACTTC | CASSLPGNRNEQYF | TRBJ2-7 | TRBV27 | - | -
TGTGCCAGCAGCGGGCTGACAGATACGCAGTATTTT | CASSGLTDTQYF | TRBJ2-3 | TRBV9 | - | -
TGCGCCAGCAGCTCCTCCCCCACAGATACGCAGTATTTT | CASSSSPTDTQYF | TRBJ2-3 | TRBV5-1 | - | -
TGTGCCAGCAGCTTACAGATAGCTTCCTACAATGAGCAGTTCTTC | CASSLQIASYNEQFF | TRBJ2-1 | TRBV7-2 | - | -
TGTGCCAGTAGTGCAACGACAGCCAGCAATCAGCCCCAGCATTTT | CASSATTASNQPQHF | TRBJ1-5 | TRBV19 | - | few
TGTGCCAGCAGCTTTGGGGGCCTGTACAATGAGCAGTTCTTC | CASSFGGLYNEQFF | TRBJ2-1 | TRBV5-4 | - | -
TGTGCCAGCAGTGAATTTTGGGGCGTTGGTCTGCGGGCCCCCAGGTATACGCAGTATTTT | CASSEFWGVGLRAPRYTQYF | TRBJ2-3 | TRBV2 | - | -
TGTGCCAGCAGTGTGGGGGTTGGGGTCTACGAGCAGTACTTC | CASSVGVGVYEQYF | TRBJ2-7 | TRBV2 | - | few
TGCGCCAGCAGCACCTTGGGCAGCTCCTACGAGCAGTACTTC | CASSTLGSSYEQYF | TRBJ2-7 | TRBV5-1 | - | once
TGTGCCAGCAGCCAAGGGTGGGCAACCTACAATGAGCAGTTCTTC | CASSQGWATYNEQFF | TRBJ2-1 | TRBV5-4 | - | -
TGTGCCAGCACGGGTCAGGGGCCCTACGAGCAGTACTTC | CASTGQGPYEQYF | TRBJ2-7 | TRBV6-5 | - | -
TGCGCCAGCAGCTTGGCCGGTGAGGGAACCGAGCAGTACTTC | CASSLAGEGTEQYF | TRBJ2-7 | TRBV5-1 | - | -
TGCAGCGTTGGTCAGGGAGACACCATATATTTT | CSVGQGDTIYF | TRBJ1-3 | TRBV29-1 | - | -
TGTGCCAGTACTAGGACTAGCACAGATACGCAGTATTTT | CASTRTSTDTQYF | TRBJ2-3 | TRBV2 | - | -
TGTGCCATCAGTGATTCCACAGATACGCAGTATTTT | CAISDSTDTQYF | TRBJ2-3 | TRBV10-3 | - | -
TGTGCCAGTAGGCCCGGGACTAGCGGGAGGGCCTACACCGGGGAGCTGTTTTTT | CASRPGTSGRAYTGELFF | TRBJ2-2 | TRBV19 | TRBD2 | -
TGCAGTGCTGTTATGAACACTGAAGCTTTCTTT | CSAVMNTEAFF | TRBJ1-1 | TRBV20-1 | - | -
TGTGCCATCAGTGACCCGGTGGGACTAGCGGGAAATCGGGGAGATACGCAGTATTTT | CAISDPVGLAGNRGDTQYF | TRBJ2-3 | TRBV10-3 | TRBD2 | -
TGTGCCAGCAGGACCCGGACGTGGGATACGCAGTATTTT | CASRTRTWDTQYF | TRBJ2-3 | TRBV27 | - | -
TGTGCCAGCAGCTACGGGGGACAGGATTCACCCCTCCACTTT | CASSYGGQDSPLHF | TRBJ1-6 | TRBV11-2 | TRBD1 | -
TGCGCCAGCAGCTCTGTAACCCATCAGTCCTACAATGAGCAGTTCTTC | CASSSVTHQSYNEQFF | TRBJ2-1 | TRBV5-1 | - | once
TGTGCCAGCAGTTCGGACAGGGGGCATTGGAATTCACCCCTCCACTTT | CASSSDRGHWNSPLHF | TRBJ1-6 | TRBV28 | TRBD1 | -
TGTGCCAGCAGTTACTCGGGGGGAGGGTCGAGTGAAAAACTGTTTTTT | CASSYSGGGSSEKLFF | TRBJ1-4 | TRBV6-5 | - | -
TGTGCCAGCAGCTTAGTTTTCGGCCTAGCGGGTGGGTCTAGCACAGATACGCAGTATTTT | CASSLVFGLAGGSSTDTQYF | TRBJ2-3 | TRBV7-8 | TRBD2 | -
TGTGCCAGCAGCTTAGGGGGTAATGGCGGGGAGCTGTTTTTT | CASSLGGNGGELFF | TRBJ2-2 | TRBV7-8 | - | -
TGTGCCATCAGTGAGTCGTTGGGAAAATCCCAATCCCTCCACTTT | CAISESLGKSQSLHF | TRBJ1-6 | TRBV10-3 | - | -
TGTGCCAGCAGCTATTTGACTAGCGGGAACAATGAGCAGTTCTTC | CASSYLTSGNNEQFF | TRBJ2-1 | TRBV11-2 | TRBD2 | -
TGCAGCGTTGGGGTCACTAGCACAGATACGCAGTATTTT | CSVGVTSTDTQYF | TRBJ2-3 | TRBV29-1 | - | few